The 12 T cell receptor beta chains below all came from one sample that was sequenced in a study of read filtering for tumor transcriptome and immune sequencing. Molecular barcoded adaptors covering alpha/delta and beta/gamma chains were used on 400 to 450 ng RNA. MiXCR, applied by TCRdb to the reads, yields one record per CDR3 protein. The sample carries some 120,000 distinct CDR3 sequences, 10% to 15% recorded once. Source material: a population of CD138-negative cells sorted from bone marrow. The source is a donor aged 40 or over with multiple myeloma.

In this sample, this clonotype turned up a few times. A clone one base away is much larger, so this may be a read error. The chain employs TRBV7-8 and TRBJ2-3; D call uncertain. CDR3 length: 13 residues. V was shortened by 4 bases and J by 4 bases, with 9 bases between the two germline ends. Germline V gene sequence: CDR1 SGHVS, CDR2 FQNEAQ. CDR3 sequence (DNA): TGTGCCAGCAGCTCTTTGGCCCCAGATACGCAGTATTTT. Its protein is CASSSLAPDTQYF.

This clonotype was seen many times. This chain connects TRBV29-1 to TRBJ1-5, with 7 nucleotides matching TRBD1. V was pared by 4 bases and J by 4 bases, with 4 bases of the junction left unmatched. The CDR3 runs to 13 residues. CDR1 SQVTM and CDR2 ANQGSEA come from the germline V gene. CDR3 residues: CSVARGLNQPQHF. CDR3 bases: TGCAGCGTTGCCAGGGGGTTAAATCAGCCCCAGCATTTT.

This clonotype was seen only a few times. This rearrangement joins TRBV5-1 to TRBJ2-3, with 9 bases matching TRBD1. The CDR3 runs to 15 residues. J gave up 2 bases and V 2 bases, and 3 bases lay outside the gene matches. Per germline, CDR1 SGHRS and CDR2 YFSETQ. This CDR3 reads CASSLGQGYTDTQYF. The CDR3 coding sequence is TGCGCCAGCAGCTTAGGACAGGGGTACACAGATACGCAGTATTTT.

This clonotype occurred many times. This chain uses TRBV3-1 with TRBJ2-7; a weak D match, TRBD1 (6 bases). CDR3 length: 14 residues. Germline CDR1 LGHDT, CDR2 YNNKEL (reference sequence). V dropped 7 bases and J dropped 2 bases, with 15 bases sitting between them. The CDR3 reads CASTMTGITYEQYF. DNA for the CDR3: TGTGCCAGCACCATGACAGGTATCACCTACGAGCAGTACTTC.

This clonotype was observed many times. J is TRBJ1-4 and V is TRBV4-2, with 8 bases matching TRBD1. The CDR3 is 16 amino acids. Germline CDR1 is LGHNA and CDR2 is YNFKEQ. V lost 4 bases and J lost 7; bases outside the gene matches: 11. CDR3 residues: CASSPRSGQESEKLFF. The CDR3 nucleotides are TGTGCCAGCAGCCCCCGTTCGGGACAGGAGAGTGAAAAACTGTTTTTT.

At least ten counts were recorded for this clonotype. V gene TRBV5-1 combines with J gene TRBJ2-7, with a weak D call TRBD1 (6 bases). The CDR3 is 13 residues long. Germline V gene sequence: CDR1 SGHRS, CDR2 YFSETQ. V lost 2 bases, J lost 7 bases, and 13 bases lay in between. The CDR3 region is CASSFGQSGEQYF. CDR3 DNA sequence: TGCGCCAGCAGCTTCGGACAGTCTGGAGAGCAGTACTTC. Combining the CDR3 with reference TRBV5-1 and TRBJ2-7 gives the whole variable domain KAGVTQTPRYLIKTRGQQVTLSCSPISGHRSVSWYQQTPGQGLQFLFEYFSETQRNKGNFPGRFSGRQFSNSRSEMNVSTLELGDSALYLCASSFGQSGEQYFGPGTRLTVT.

Ten or more counts support this clonotype. The chain carries TRBV12-3 or TRBV12-4 and TRBJ2-3, with a weak D call TRBD1 (6 bases). V was pared by 5 bases and J by 2 bases, with 20 bases between. CDR3 length equals 17 residues. The CDR3 sequence: CASSPGQGTPLTDTQYF. Here the CDR3 DNA reads TGTGCCAGCAGTCCCGGCCAAGGGACACCCCTCACAGATACGCAGTATTTT.

This clonotype occurred a few times. This could be a read error, since a much larger clone is one nucleotide away. This sequence joins TRBV29-1 and TRBJ2-5; 7 bases fit TRBD1. Germline-derived CDR1 and CDR2 are SQVTM and ANQGSEA. The ends lost 8 bases at V and 13 bases at J; junction bases unmatched: 13. There are 11 residues in the CDR3. CDR3 residues: CSFLLDRARYF. The CDR3 region has the DNA TGCAGCTTTCTTTTAGACAGGGCAAGGTACTTC. Filled out from reference TRBV29-1 and TRBJ2-5, the complete variable domain reads SAVISQKPSRDICQRGTSLTIQCQVDSQVTMMFWYRQQPGQSLTLIATANQGSEATYESGFVIDKFPISRPNLTFSTLTVSNMSPEDSSIYLCSFLLDRARYFGPGTRLLVL.

This clonotype has a handful of counts. J is TRBJ1-5 and V is TRBV19; D is unresolved. V was cut by 6 bases and J by 3 bases, with 18 bases left in between. The CDR3 consists of 16 residues. Germline V gene data show CDR1 as LNHDA and CDR2 as SQIVND (reference sequence). The chain's CDR3 is CASSARTGSYNQPQHF. CDR3 coding DNA: TGTGCCAGTAGCGCCCGGACGGGGAGTTACAATCAGCCCCAGCATTTT.

This clonotype appeared many times. The CDR3 DNA reads as TGCAGTGCTAGGGGTCTCCAGGGGGCAAAGGGCAATCAGCCCCAGCATTTT. Translation: CSARGLQGAKGNQPQHF. The chain has TRBV20-1 and TRBJ1-5, with TRBD1 identical over 8 bases. CDR3 length: 17 residues. V was pared by 3 bases and J by 2 bases, with 12 bases of the junction left unmatched. The V gene's germline CDR1 is DFQATT and CDR2 SNEGSKA (reference sequence).

This clonotype has a count of ten or more. The chain carries TRBV18 and TRBJ2-1; 7 bases map to TRBD1. J gave up 1 base and V 2 bases, and 8 bases lay outside the gene matches. CDR3 length: 17 residues. CDR1 and CDR2 from the germline V gene are KGHSH and LQKENI. CDR3 DNA: TGTGCCAGCTCACCAGGGAACAGGGGTCTATCCTACAATGAGCAGTTCTTC. It is translated as CASSPGNRGLSYNEQFF. Full variable domain (remainder filled in from reference TRBV18 and TRBJ2-1): NAGVMQNPRHLVRRRGQEARLRCSPMKGHSHVYWYRQLPEEGLKFMVYLQKENIIDESGMPKERFSAEFPKEGPSILRIQQVVRGDSAAYFCASSPGNRGLSYNEQFFGPGTRLTVL.

This clonotype occurred many times. The rearrangement joins TRBV7-2 to TRBJ2-2, with 7 nucleotides matching TRBD2. In germline, CDR1 is SGHTA, CDR2 FQGNSA. J was trimmed by 4 bases and V by 2 bases; bases with no gene match: 7. The CDR3 loop spans 16 amino acids. The CDR3 loop is CASSLRGGRVTGELFF. In DNA form, the CDR3 reads TGTGCCAGCAGCTTACGGGGCGGGAGAGTCACCGGGGAGCTGTTTTTT.